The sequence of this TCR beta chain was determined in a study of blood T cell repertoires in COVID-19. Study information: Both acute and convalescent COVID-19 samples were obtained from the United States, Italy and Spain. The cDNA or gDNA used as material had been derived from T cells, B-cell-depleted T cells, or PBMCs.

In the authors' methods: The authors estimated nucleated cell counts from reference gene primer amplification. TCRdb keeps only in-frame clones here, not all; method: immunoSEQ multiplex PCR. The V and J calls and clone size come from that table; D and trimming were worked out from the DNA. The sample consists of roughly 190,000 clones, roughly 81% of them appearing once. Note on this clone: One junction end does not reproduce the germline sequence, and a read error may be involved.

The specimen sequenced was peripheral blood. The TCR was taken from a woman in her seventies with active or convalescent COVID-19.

CDR3 residues: CASSSALAGASSDF. The CDR3 nucleotides are TGTGCCAGCAGCTCCGCCCTAGCGGGCGCCAGTTCCGACTTC. The chain recombines TRBV6-2 or TRBV6-3 with TRBJ2-7, with 8 bases that match TRBD2. CDR1 and CDR2 (germline): MNHEY, SVGEGT. CDR3 length: 14 residues.